The following is a T cell receptor beta chain sequence with its context. This clonotype was observed a handful of times. Its antigen is not yet known. The record has no base qualities; no much larger clone is one base away. For sequencing, an Illumina NovaSeq 6000 was employed. cDNA libraries for TCRalpha and TCRbeta were prepared by 5'RACE using constant-segment primers, with sample barcodes and unique molecular identifiers added. RNA was extracted from every sample with Trizol reagent. The libraries were amplified in two PCR steps, and the second step added a second sample barcode and Illumina TruSeq adapters. Sequencing of libraries was performed on an Illumina NovaSeq with 2 x 150 bp paired-end reads. As for how the authors treated the data: Reads were demultiplexed and collapsed into UMI-guided consensus sequences with migec v1.2.7. Using mixcr v2.1.11, UMI consensuses were aligned to TRA and TRB V and J templates and then assembled into clonotypes. A clonotype was counted as expanded or contracted only if both edgeR and NoisET called the change significant, with noise models trained on biological replicates. For edgeR calls, the thresholds were a false discovery rate-adjusted p below 0.01 and a log2 fold-change of 1. As an exploratory analysis of dynamics, max-normalized trajectories of the 1000 most abundant clonotypes were examined by PCA with hierarchical clustering. Separately sequenced CD4+ and CD8+ repertoires were used to assign a CD4 or CD8 phenotype to each responding clone. Starting from the raw public reads, TCRdb applied fastp trimming at Q25, assembled clones with MiXCR and retained in-frame beta chains. Duplicate CDR3 protein sequences are folded into a single record with the most common DNA and genes. The V and J calls follow TCRdb's processing rather than the paper's. The sample table lists 150,000 or so distinct CDR3 sequences, 13% to 15% of them with a count of one. 13% to 15% of the sample belongs to the ten largest clones.

This entry belongs to a study of T-cell memory formation after mild COVID-19 (dated by TCRdb to about 2021). Describing the broader study: Most TCR sequence clusters were specific to one of the two donors. In a couple of donors, T-cell clones that expanded and contracted after mild COVID-19 were followed by sequencing TCRalpha and TCRbeta repertoires longitudinally. The cohort was made up of two young adult volunteers, one female and one male, who were previously healthy. Broad study findings and their caveats: The detection of some responding clones in pre-infection memory suggests that pre-existing cross-reactive memory T cells joined the SARS-CoV-2 response. The study included only a couple of mild cases, and larger cohorts that include severe cases with pre-infection samples were judged to be necessary. Contracting CD4+ clones were located mainly in the CM and EM memory subsets, whereas CD8+ clones were found to be enriched in EMRA. Clones that contracted from day 15 to 85 showed balanced CD4/CD8 phenotypes, whereas a second wave of clones that expanded from day 15 to 37 leaned towards CD4+. SARS-CoV-2 specificity of the second-wave clones peaking on day 37 was not confirmed.

CDR1 SEHNR and CDR2 FQNEAQ were looked up in the germline V gene (reference sequence). V is shortened by 5 bases, J by 6 bases, and the region joining them spans 4 bases. Including the terminal cysteine and phenylalanine, the CDR3 comprises 11 residues. The DNA shown is the 33-base CDR3, in frame from base 1. Ficoll-Paque density gradient centrifugation was used to isolate PBMCs. Sequencing was done on a sample of PBMCs or a T cell subset sorted from them (not recorded which). The chain joins TRBV7-9 to TRBJ2-2; too little of a D gene remains to name it. The clonotype was recovered from an adult woman who had mild COVID-19 (a few samples of this study predate the infection). The sample titles of this study are shuffled in the database, so cell type and time point are left out; the donor was told from shared clones. In nucleotides, the sequence is TGTGCCAGCAGCCACGCCGGGGAGCTGTTTTTT. It encodes CASSHAGELFF.